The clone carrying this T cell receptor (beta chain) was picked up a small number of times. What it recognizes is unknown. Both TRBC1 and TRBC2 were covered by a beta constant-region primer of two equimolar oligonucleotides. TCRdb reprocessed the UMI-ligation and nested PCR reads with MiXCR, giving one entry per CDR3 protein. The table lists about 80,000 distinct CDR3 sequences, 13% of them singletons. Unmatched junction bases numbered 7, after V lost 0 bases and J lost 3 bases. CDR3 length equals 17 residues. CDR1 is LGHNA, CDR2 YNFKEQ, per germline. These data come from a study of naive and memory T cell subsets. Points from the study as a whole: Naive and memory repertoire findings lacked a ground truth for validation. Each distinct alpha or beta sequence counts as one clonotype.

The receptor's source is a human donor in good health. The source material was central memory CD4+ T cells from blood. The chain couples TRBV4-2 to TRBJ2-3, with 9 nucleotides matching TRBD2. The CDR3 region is CASSQDWASGNTDTQYF. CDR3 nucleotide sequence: TGTGCCAGCAGCCAAGATTGGGCTAGCGGGAATACAGATACGCAGTATTTT.